The present entry profiles one TCR beta chain with its context. The record originates from a study of blood T cell repertoires in COVID-19. Background on the study: COVID-19 samples from acute and convalescent phases originated in the United States, Italy and Spain. Nucleic acid was either cDNA or gDNA, and it came from T cells, B-cell-depleted T cells, or PBMCs.

Authors' data handling: Researchers report that nucleated cell counts were estimated from reference gene primer amplification. The data were produced by immunoSEQ multiplex PCR, yet TCRdb's version contains in-frame clones alone and is incomplete. The DNA was the basis for D and trimming; V, J and clone size are from that table. The sample contains around 260,000 clones, 80% to 90% of which appear only once. CDR1 is MDHEN and CDR2 is SYDVKM in the germline V gene. V gave up 4 bases and J gave up 8 bases; unmatched junction bases: 7. The CDR3 loop spans 13 amino acids. Sequenced: peripheral blood. The chain joins TRBV28 to TRBJ1-2; TRBD1 agrees at 7 bases. This TCR derives from a woman aged 50 to 60 who had recovered from COVID-19. In DNA form, the CDR3 reads TGTGCCAGCAGTTCCCGCCAGACAGGGGGCTACACCTTC. Translation: CASSSRQTGGYTF.